A single sample is the source of the 31 T cell receptor beta chains below, sequenced in a study of T cells in Graves' hyperthyroidism and ophthalmopathy. Amplification of TCR beta CDR3 regions used RNA as the template. A first-round RT-PCR of the TCR CDR3 used the HTBI primer set. TCRdb passed the multiplex PCR reads through MiXCR, listing each CDR3 protein once. The sample has about 840,000 distinct CDR3 sequences, around 39% seen once. What was sequenced was blood. These receptors all come from a man aged 18 to 29 with Graves' hyperthyroidism.

V is TRBV7-8 and J is TRBJ2-5; D remains ambiguous. Per the germline V gene, CDR1 is SGHVS and CDR2 is FQNEAQ. Trimming removed 2 bases at V and 5 bases at J, with 12 bases between. The CDR3 has 14 residues. The CDR3 bases are TGTGCCAGCAGCTTAATTCGGACCGGGGAGACCCAGTACTTC. Amino acids: CASSLIRTGETQYF.

This clonotype has more than one count but fewer than ten. The V call is TRBV25-1, the J call TRBJ2-2; the match to TRBD1 covers 12 bases. Unmatched junction bases numbered 12, after V lost 6 bases and J lost 1 base. The CDR3 sequence is 19 residues long. Germline V CDR1 and CDR2: MGHDK, SYGVNS. Here the CDR3 reads CASSGTGTGGPLNTGELFF. The DNA of the CDR3 is TGTGCCAGCAGCGGCACCGGGACAGGGGGCCCCCTGAACACCGGGGAGCTGTTTTTT.

As for this clonotype: A much larger clone lies one base from this, so it may be a read error. The chain recombines TRBV7-9 with TRBJ2-5; D perhaps matches TRBD1 (6 bases). The germline CDR1 and CDR2 sequences are SEHNR and FQNEAQ (reference sequence). The CDR3 covers 14 residues. CDR3 protein: CACSLQGGQETQYF. CDR3 DNA: TGTGCCTGCAGCTTACAGGGCGGGCAAGAGACCCAGTACTTC.

The V gene is TRBV7-2, the J gene TRBJ2-5, with 13 bases matching TRBD2. This CDR3 contains 20 residues. CDR1 and CDR2 (germline): SGHTA, FQGNSA. J was trimmed by 2 bases and V by 1 base; bases with no gene match: 13. The CDR3: CASSLGGRTSGSVVQETQYF. The CDR3 DNA follows: TGTGCCAGCAGCTTAGGGGGAAGGACTAGCGGGAGCGTGGTGCAAGAGACCCAGTACTTC. Based on the CDR3 plus reference TRBV7-2 and TRBJ2-5, the full variable domain is GAGVSQSPSNKVTEKGKDVELRCDPISGHTALYWYRQSLGQGLEFLIYFQGNSAPDKSGLPSDRFSAERTGGSVSTLTIQRTQQEDSAVYLCASSLGGRTSGSVVQETQYFGPGTRLLVL.

The table lists this clonotype with a few counts. The genes are TRBV12-3 or TRBV12-4 and TRBJ2-5; D remains ambiguous. V lost 7 bases and J lost 1, with 13 bases in between. The CDR3 is 14 amino acids. The chain's CDR3 is CASILTGGQETQYF. CDR3 DNA sequence: TGTGCCAGCATTTTGACTGGCGGCCAAGAGACCCAGTACTTC.

This clonotype was detected ten times or more. V usage is TRBV2 and J usage is TRBJ1-1; possible D gene TRBD1, 6 bases. Trimming removed 6 bases at V and 4 bases at J, with 12 bases between. The CDR3 is 13 amino acids. Germline V gene sequence: CDR1 SNHLY, CDR2 FYNNEI. CDR3 sequence (DNA): TGTGCCAGCAGACCCTGGGGGGCCACTGAAGCTTTCTTT. Translating it yields CASRPWGATEAFF.

The chain couples TRBV9 to TRBJ2-5, with 12 bases matching TRBD2. Germline CDR1 is SGDLS and CDR2 is YYNGEE. The V gene end was trimmed by 6 bases and the J gene end by 5 bases; junction bases not matched to a gene: 11. CDR3 length equals 16 residues. CDR3 DNA sequence: TGTGCCAGCAACTCACTAGCGGGGGGAGGAAGGGAGACCCAGTACTTC. This sequence encodes CASNSLAGGGRETQYF.

This clonotype was counted ten times or more. The J gene is TRBJ1-1, the V gene TRBV7-2; 7 bases agree with TRBD1. From germline, CDR1 is SGHTA and CDR2 FQGNSA. Losses at the gene ends were 1 base for V and 14 bases for J; bases not matched to a gene: 7. The CDR3 is 12 amino acids. CDR3 DNA: TGTGCCAGCAGCTTAGGACAGGGCTTGATCTTCTTT. This codes for CASSLGQGLIFF.

The chain is built from TRBV12-3 or TRBV12-4 and TRBJ2-6; D unclear. The CDR3 extends over 15 amino acids. The V gene lost 3 bases and the J gene lost 4 bases, with 10 bases spanning the gap. The CDR3 protein is CASSFWVAGANVLTF. DNA of the CDR3: TGTGCCAGCAGTTTCTGGGTAGCCGGGGCCAACGTCCTGACTTTC.

The genes are TRBV5-4 and TRBJ1-1; D not resolved. The V gene lost 4 bases and the J gene lost 1 base, with 11 bases spanning the gap. From germline, CDR1 is SGHNT and CDR2 YYREEE (reference sequence). CDR3 length: 14 amino acids. CDR3 residues: CASSQPGQNTEAFF. CDR3 DNA: TGTGCCAGCAGCCAACCGGGCCAGAACACTGAAGCTTTCTTT.

J is TRBJ2-2 and V is TRBV6-2 or TRBV6-3; D may be TRBD2 (5 bases). The germline CDR1 and CDR2 sequences are MNHEY and SVGEGT. The CDR3 loop spans 17 amino acids. V lost 0 bases and J 3 bases, leaving 14 bases between the germline ends. The CDR3 DNA reads as TGTGCCAGCAGTTACTCGACGGGCCCCGGGGACACCGGGGAGCTGTTTTTT. Protein sequence: CASSYSTGPGDTGELFF.

V and J are TRBV12-3 or TRBV12-4 and TRBJ1-5, with D hard to call. The CDR3 consists of 11 residues. V was clipped by 6 bases and J by 9 bases, with 9 bases between them. As DNA, the CDR3 is TGTGCCAGCAGCCTACGAGGGCCCCAGCATTTT. This sequence encodes CASSLRGPQHF.

This clonotype was picked up a small number of times. V gene TRBV12-3 or TRBV12-4 combines with J gene TRBJ1-2, with D perhaps TRBD1 (6 bases). CDR3 length: 13 residues. The ends were cut back, 5 bases at V and 4 bases at J, with 11 bases in the middle. This chain's CDR3 is CASSQGGVYGYTF. The DNA for the CDR3 is TGTGCCAGCAGTCAAGGGGGAGTCTATGGCTACACCTTC.

The V call is TRBV3-1, the J call TRBJ1-1, with D unresolved. V was shortened by 4 bases and J by 0 bases, with 9 bases between the two germline ends. The CDR3 spans 14 residues. CDR1 is LGHDT and CDR2 is YNNKEL in the germline V gene (reference sequence). DNA for the CDR3: TGTGCCAGCAGCCCAGGAAGTATGAACACTGAAGCTTTCTTT. Its protein product is CASSPGSMNTEAFF.

This clonotype was detected ten times or more. This chain joins TRBV20-1 and TRBJ1-5; tentative D call: TRBD1 (6 bases). V gave up 5 bases and J gave up 9 bases, with 17 bases separating them. Per germline, CDR1 DFQATT and CDR2 SNEGSKA (reference sequence). The CDR3 loop spans 13 amino acids. The CDR3 region is CSAGPQGWGPQHF. The DNA of the CDR3 is TGCAGTGCTGGCCCGCAGGGGTGGGGGCCCCAGCATTTT.

This clonotype was recorded many times. V gene TRBV15 combines with J gene TRBJ1-1, with TRBD1 as a possible D gene (5 bases). V lost 5 bases, J lost 4 bases, and 20 bases lay in between. Germline V gene lookup returns CDR1 LNHNV and CDR2 YYDKDF (reference sequence). There are 16 residues in the CDR3. The CDR3 protein is CATSGRDPPRGTEAFF. The CDR3 coding sequence is TGTGCCACCAGCGGCCGGGACCCACCCCGGGGCACTGAAGCTTTCTTT.

This clonotype was seen more than once but under ten times. The chain has TRBV12-3 or TRBV12-4 and TRBJ2-7, with 12 positions matching TRBD2. Trimming removed 3 bases from V and 4 bases from J; junction bases left unmatched: 1. The CDR3 consists of 14 residues. CDR3 in DNA: TGTGCCAGCAGTTTCACTAGCGGGAGGTACGAGCAGTACTTC. Protein product: CASSFTSGRYEQYF.

J is TRBJ1-1 and V is TRBV20-1; 10 bases match TRBD1. V lost 6 bases, J lost 10 bases, and 5 bases stayed unmatched. Germline CDR1 DFQATT, CDR2 SNEGSKA (reference sequence). The CDR3 is 11 amino acids. The CDR3 DNA follows: TGCAGTGCCAGAAGGACAGGGGGAGCTTTCTTT. It codes for CSARRTGGAFF.

A few counts support this clonotype. This sequence joins TRBV7-2 and TRBJ2-5, with TRBD2 identical over 11 bases. CDR3 size: 17 residues. CDR1 is SGHTA, CDR2 FQGNSA, per germline. Unmatched junction bases numbered 8, after V lost 5 bases and J lost 0 bases. In DNA form, the CDR3 reads TGTGCCAGCAGCCTAGAGAGACTAGCGGGGCACCAAGAGACCCAGTACTTC. Its translation: CASSLERLAGHQETQYF.

The J gene is TRBJ2-3, the V gene TRBV7-9; the D gene is possibly TRBD2 (5 bases). The CDR3 runs to 14 residues. Trimming removed 6 bases from V and 0 bases from J, with 10 bases in between. Germline V lookup: CDR1 SEHNR, CDR2 FQNEAQ (reference sequence). CDR3 coding DNA: TGTGCCAGCAGTCTGACGGGAAGCACAGATACGCAGTATTTT. This translates into CASSLTGSTDTQYF.

This clonotype showed up many times. The genes are TRBV2 and TRBJ2-7; D gene uncertain. The CDR3 extends over 15 amino acids. Germline CDR1 is SNHLY and CDR2 is FYNNEI. V was pared by 0 bases and J by 5 bases, with 14 bases between. The CDR3 coding sequence is TGTGCCAGCAGTGAAGCGAGCGTCGCGGCAAACGAGCAGTACTTC. The encoded protein is CASSEASVAANEQYF.

This clonotype was counted at least ten times. The rearrangement links TRBV19 to TRBJ1-2; D unresolved. From germline, CDR1 is LNHDA and CDR2 SQIVND (reference sequence). The CDR3 spans 14 residues. V lost 6 bases and J 1 base, leaving 12 bases between the germline ends. CDR3 sequence (DNA): TGTGCCAGTAGCCCCGGACCGATTAACTATGGCTACACCTTC. Translated: CASSPGPINYGYTF.

Note on this clonotype: This may arise from a read error, as a much more abundant clone is one base away. The chain has TRBV7-9 and TRBJ2-2, with TRBD2 identical over 8 bases. This CDR3 has 16 amino acids. In germline, CDR1 is SEHNR, CDR2 FQNEAQ (reference sequence). Here the CDR3 reads CAGSLAVPGRDGELFF. CDR3 bases: TGTGCCGGCAGCTTAGCAGTCCCCGGGAGGGACGGGGAGCTGTTTTTT.

This clonotype was picked up a small number of times. The chain uses TRBV2 and TRBJ1-6; D remains ambiguous. V was pared by 6 bases and J by 5 bases, with 17 bases between. Per germline, CDR1 SNHLY and CDR2 FYNNEI. The CDR3 totals 16 residues. CDR3 region: CASSLEGSDHNSPLHF. The CDR3, as DNA: TGTGCCAGCAGCTTAGAGGGCAGCGACCATAATTCACCCCTCCACTTT.

This clonotype was seen at least ten times. The gene calls are TRBV9 and TRBJ1-4, with D maybe TRBD1 (6 bases). Germline V gives CDR1 SGDLS, CDR2 YYNGEE. The CDR3 covers 15 residues. V was cut by 0 bases and J by 5 bases, with 11 bases left in between. The CDR3 region has the DNA TGTGCCAGCAGCGTAGATGGCCAGGGGAATGAAAAACTGTTTTTT. Its protein product is CASSVDGQGNEKLFF.

This clonotype was seen repeatedly, ten times or more. The chain has TRBV5-1 and TRBJ1-4; no clear D. Germline CDR1 and CDR2: SGHRS and YFSETQ. The V end was cut by 2 bases, the J end by 7 bases, with 9 bases between. This CDR3 is built from 13 residues. CDR3 coding DNA: TGCGCCAGCAGCTTCGGGGAGGGTGAAAAACTGTTTTTT. Residues: CASSFGEGEKLFF.

Regarding this clonotype: The junction does not match germline at one end; this may be a read error. The rearrangement uses TRBV19 and TRBJ1-1; D is unclear. The CDR3 runs 17 residues. Germline V CDR1 and CDR2: LNHDA, SQIVND (reference sequence). CDR3 sequence: CASSIHRARVPNTEASF. The CDR3 DNA is TGTGCCAGTAGTATTCATCGGGCGAGGGTACCGAACACTGAAGCTTCCTTT.

The V gene is TRBV4-3, the J gene TRBJ1-6; 7 bases match TRBD1. Germline V gene data show CDR1 as LGHNA and CDR2 as YSLEER. This CDR3 has 14 amino acids. V lost 4 bases, J lost 10 bases, and 7 bases stayed unmatched. CDR3 sequence: CASSPGQQGSPLHF. The CDR3 region has the DNA TGCGCCAGCAGCCCGGGACAGCAAGGCTCACCCCTCCACTTT.

This clonotype was picked up a small number of times. J is TRBJ1-4 and V is TRBV12-3 or TRBV12-4, with unresolved D. CDR3 size: 12 residues. The V gene lost 5 bases and the J gene lost 8 bases, with 9 bases spanning the gap. Written as DNA, the CDR3 is TGTGCCAGCAGTCCGACGGCCGAAAAACTGTTTTTT. Translated: CASSPTAEKLFF.

V gene TRBV24-1 combines with J gene TRBJ2-2; D is ambiguous. The CDR3 loop spans 15 amino acids. Trimming took off 4 bases at V and 2 bases at J, with 10 bases between the two ends. Per germline, CDR1 KGHDR and CDR2 SFDVKD. Here the CDR3 reads CATSDPRKNTGELFF. The DNA for the CDR3 is TGTGCCACCAGTGACCCAAGGAAAAACACCGGGGAGCTGTTTTTT.

The rearrangement uses TRBV7-2 and TRBJ2-7, with a weak D call TRBD1 (9 bases). Deletions cut 5 bases from V and 3 bases from J, with 26 bases between. The length of the CDR3 is 18 residues. Germline loops: CDR1 SGHTA, CDR2 FQGNSA. The CDR3 protein is CASSPGLAPGTGNYEQYF. The CDR3 nucleotides read TGTGCCAGCAGCCCCGGACTAGCCCCCGGGACAGGGAACTACGAGCAGTACTTC.